This T cell receptor beta chain was captured in a study of OX40 agonist ivuxolimab in advanced cancers. The data were produced by immunoSEQ multiplex PCR, yet TCRdb's version contains in-frame clones alone and is incomplete. The sample yields about 54,000 clones, 80% to 95% seen once. Anyone with autoimmune disease history or systemic immunosuppression was excluded. The junction had 5 bases not matched to a gene; V was cut back by 1 base and J by 4 bases. The CDR3 runs 16 residues. CDR1 and CDR2 from the germline V gene are SGHVS and FQNEAQ. V is TRBV7-8 and J is TRBJ2-3; 10 nucleotides line up with TRBD2. The source was CD4+ or CD8+ T cells sorted from blood, collected in a trial of the OX40 agonist ivuxolimab. The sequence was obtained from an adult with an advanced solid tumor such as melanoma, head and neck, liver or kidney cancer. CDR3 sequence (DNA): TGTGCCAGCAGCTTAGAAAGCGGGAGGGGCTCAGATACGCAGTATTTT. Amino acids: CASSLESGRGSDTQYF.